This paragraph covers one TCR beta chain sequence. The data were obtained in a study of blood T cell repertoires in COVID-19. Study summary: The United States, Italy and Spain provided the acute and convalescent COVID-19 samples. PBMCs, B-cell-depleted T cells, or T cells provided the cDNA or gDNA that made up the material.

Authors' data handling: Estimates of nucleated cell counts were drawn from the amplification of reference gene primers. Some clones are missing from TCRdb's copy, which holds only in-frame ones; the method was immunoSEQ multiplex PCR. The D gene and trimming were derived from the DNA, and the V and J assignments and clone size from that table. Here the sample spans about 220,000 clones, more than 75% being singletons. The V end was cut by 6 bases, the J end by 5 bases, with 19 bases between. The CDR3 is 15 residues long. Germline-derived CDR1 and CDR2 are MDHEN and SYDVKM. The sequence derives from a human donor in a cohort sampled during active COVID-19. The V gene is TRBV28, the J gene TRBJ2-5, with D possibly TRBD1 on 6 matching bases. Sequenced: peripheral blood. CDR3 nucleotide sequence: TGTGCCAGCAGCGCCACAGGGTTCCGGGCGGAGACCCAGTACTTC. Translating it yields CASSATGFRAETQYF.